This entry concerns a single T cell receptor (beta chain). The PCR ran on 60 Vbeta and 13 Jbeta primers. Clones were sequenced by immunoSEQ multiplex PCR, and TCRdb holds only the in-frame ones, with some missing. This sample carries under 200,000 clones, 70% to 80% of them seen once, and the ten largest clones take approximately 2.4%. These data are taken from a study of cytomegalovirus exposure and HLA in healthy donors. Study summary: One earlier analysis, a look at roughly 170 million T cells, found some 120 million unique TCR beta sequences.

Trimming cost V 5 bases and J 5 bases, with 24 bases left between them. Germline V gene lookup returns CDR1 SEHNR and CDR2 FQNEAQ (reference sequence). The CDR3 length is 17 residues. The specimen sequenced was PBMCs. This clonotype originated in a woman between 50 and 59 years old in good health and CMV-seronegative. The V call is TRBV7-9, the J call TRBJ2-5; possible D gene TRBD2, 5 bases. For the CDR3, the DNA is TGTGCCAGCAGCCCAGGTCGGTCGGGATACCAGAGGGAGACCCAGTACTTC. Translated, it gives CASSPGRSGYQRETQYF.